A selection of T cell receptor beta chains follows, all from one sample in a study of patients and donors after allogeneic stem cell transplantation. Via MiXCR, TCRdb re-called the RT-PCR reads, giving one row per CDR3 protein. The repertoire holds about 960,000 distinct CDR3 sequences, with roughly 17% as singletons. The sample consisted of blood, either unsorted or a sorted T cell fraction (not recorded which). These receptors all come from a human donor who was either an allogeneic HSCT recipient or a stem cell or donor lymphocyte infusion donor (not recorded which). It is not recorded whose cells these are; they may come from a transplant donor. Each CDR3 is given with its conserved first and last residue. The D gene is left open where the match is weak. The size of a clone is reported for some rows only, either as once, few or many, or as a class for expanded clones.

TRBV7-2	NA	NA	TRBJ1-2	TGTGCCAGCACTCACGGGCCTCTCTATGGCTACACCTTC	CASTHGPLYGYTF
TRBV5-1	few	NA	TRBJ2-6	TGCGCCAGCAGCCCGACGGATTCAGCGGCCAACGTCCTGACTTTC	CASSPTDSAANVLTF
TRBV24-1	few	NA	TRBJ2-3	TGTGCCACCAGCAAACAGGGCACCACAGATACGCAGTATTTT	CATSKQGTTDTQYF
TRBV7-8	few	NA	TRBJ1-2	TGTGCCAGCAGCTTCGTCGGCTATGGCTACACCTTC	CASSFVGYGYTF
TRBV10-3	few	NA	TRBJ2-3	TGTGCCATCAGTGCCCTTCGTGGGGGCGCGGGAGATACGCAGTATTTT	CAISALRGGAGDTQYF
TRBV30	NA	NA	TRBJ1-1	TGTGCCTGGAGCTCCCGGGTCCGGATGAACACTGAAGCTTTCTTT	CAWSSRVRMNTEAFF
TRBV27	few	NA	TRBJ2-1	TGTGCCAGCAAAGGGGGTTCAGGGTTGAATGAGCAGTTCTTC	CASKGGSGLNEQFF
TRBV12-3/TRBV12-4	few	TRBD1	TRBJ2-5	TGTGCCAGCAGTTCACGGACAGGTTGGGAGACCCAGTACTTC	CASSSRTGWETQYF
TRBV12-3/TRBV12-4	NA	NA	TRBJ1-5	TGTGCCAGCAGTTTTTGGGGGCGCGGCGATCAGCCCCAGCATTTT	CASSFWGRGDQPQHF
TRBV20-1	NA	NA	TRBJ2-3	TGCAGTGCTAGATCCCTGGGGCAGGGCACAGATACGCAGTATTTT	CSARSLGQGTDTQYF
TRBV12-3/TRBV12-4	NA	TRBD1	TRBJ1-2	TGTGCCAGCAGTTTAGGGGGACAGGGGTATGACTACACCTTC	CASSLGGQGYDYTF
TRBV4-1	NA	NA	TRBJ2-3	TGCGCCAGCAGCCAAGCTTCCGCGGGACCAGGCACAGATACGCAGTATTTT	CASSQASAGPGTDTQYF
TRBV12-3/TRBV12-4	few	TRBD1	TRBJ2-7	TGTGCCAGCACCAACCGACAGGGGGCGAGTTCCTACGAGCAGTACTTC	CASTNRQGASSYEQYF
TRBV12-3/TRBV12-4	few	NA	TRBJ1-1	TGTGCCAGCAGTTTATTGAGGGGAACTGAAGCTTTCTTT	CASSLLRGTEAFF
TRBV4-1	NA	NA	TRBJ2-1	TGCGCCAGCAGCCAGTGGACCGACAACTCCTACAATGAGCAGTTCTTC	CASSQWTDNSYNEQFF
TRBV9	NA	TRBD1	TRBJ2-5	TGTGCCAGCAGCGACAAACGGACAGGCCTTGAAGAAACCCAGTACTTC	CASSDKRTGLEETQYF
TRBV6-1	NA	NA	TRBJ2-3	TGTGCCAGCAGCCGGGACCCAGAAATGGGAGATACGCAGTATTTT	CASSRDPEMGDTQYF
TRBV29-1	NA	TRBD2	TRBJ2-3	TGCAGCGTGTCGGTACAGACTAGCGGGAGTGAGTATTTT	CSVSVQTSGSEYF
TRBV10-3	few	TRBD1	TRBJ1-1	TGTGCCATCAGTGAAGGAGACAGGGCGGGCACTGAAGCTTTCTTT	CAISEGDRAGTEAFF
TRBV6-5	NA	NA	TRBJ2-6	TGTGCCAGCAGTTATGGACCTGGGGCCAACGTCCTGACTTTC	CASSYGPGANVLTF
TRBV3-1	NA	NA	TRBJ1-1	TGTGCCAGCAGGGGAGAAGCTTTCTTT	CASRGEAFF
TRBV20-1	few	TRBD1	TRBJ1-1	TGCAGTGCCGGGGACAGCGGCTACCTCGGGGAAGCTTTCTTT	CSAGDSGYLGEAFF
TRBV2	NA	NA	TRBJ1-2	TGTGCCAGCAAGGCGGTCTATGGCTACACCTTC	CASKAVYGYTF
TRBV5-1	few	NA	TRBJ1-2	TGCGCCAGCAGCGGGGTTGGAGACCGCTATGGCTACACCTTC	CASSGVGDRYGYTF
TRBV12-3/TRBV12-4	NA	TRBD1	TRBJ1-1	TGTGCCAGCACCCAGGGGGCAGGGGGGACTGAAGCTTTCTTT	CASTQGAGGTEAFF
TRBV12-3/TRBV12-4	NA	NA	TRBJ1-2	TGTGCCAGCAGTCCGCAGGGTAGGGATAACTATGGCTACACCTTC	CASSPQGRDNYGYTF
TRBV21-1	NA	NA	TRBJ1-5	TGTGCCAGCAGCAAGTTCCAAATGTCCCCAAGGGATAGCAATCAGCCCCAGCATTTT	CASSKFQMSPRDSNQPQHF
TRBV20-1	few	NA	TRBJ1-6	TGCAGTGCTTCCCAGATCGGGTCCGGTGGGTCACCCCTCCACTTT	CSASQIGSGGSPLHF
TRBV6-5	NA	TRBD1	TRBJ1-2	TGTGCCAGCAGTTACTCCACTTTGACAGGGGGCCGAGGCTACACCTTC	CASSYSTLTGGRGYTF
TRBV12-3/TRBV12-4	NA	NA	TRBJ1-4	TGTGCCAGCAGGCGCAGACTAAACTCTAATGAAAAACTGTTTTTT	CASRRRLNSNEKLFF
TRBV20-1	NA	NA	TRBJ1-2	TGCAGTGCTAGAGATAGAACGGACTATGGCTACACCTTC	CSARDRTDYGYTF
TRBV5-1	NA	NA	TRBJ2-1	TGCGCCAGCAGCTTATACCCTTTGGGTAACAATGAGCAGTTCTTC	CASSLYPLGNNEQFF
TRBV9	few	NA	TRBJ1-1	TGTGCCAGCAGCGAGGTCCGGGCGACGAACACTGAAGCTTTCTTT	CASSEVRATNTEAFF
TRBV19	few	TRBD2	TRBJ2-1	TGTGCCAGTAGGGGAGATGCTAGCGGGTCCTACAATGAGCAGTTCTTC	CASRGDASGSYNEQFF
TRBV9	few	TRBD2	TRBJ2-5	TGTGCCAGCAGCGTAGCCACAACTAGCGGCCAAGAGACCCAGTACTTC	CASSVATTSGQETQYF
TRBV12-3/TRBV12-4	many	NA	TRBJ2-7	TGTGCCAGCAGTTTAGCTAGAATCCACGAGCAGTACTTC	CASSLARIHEQYF
TRBV15	NA	TRBD2	TRBJ2-1	TGTGCCACCAGCAGGCCTTTTCTAGCGGGGGGGCCGGGTGAGCAGTTCTTC	CATSRPFLAGGPGEQFF
TRBV4-2	few	TRBD2	TRBJ2-5	TGTGCCAGCAGCCAACATTCCGGGACTAGCGACCAAGAGACCCAGTACTTC	CASSQHSGTSDQETQYF
TRBV11-2	NA	TRBD1	TRBJ1-2	TGTGCCAGCAGCTCACGGACGGGACAGTTGGGGGTTGCTAACTATGGCTACACCTTC	CASSSRTGQLGVANYGYTF
TRBV12-3/TRBV12-4	NA	TRBD1	TRBJ2-7	TGTGCCAGCAGTTTTGGACAGGGATACTCCTACGAGCAGTACTTC	CASSFGQGYSYEQYF
TRBV29-1	NA	NA	TRBJ1-1	TGCAGCGTTGAGGGTGGGAGAGACACTGAAGCTTTCTTT	CSVEGGRDTEAFF
TRBV5-1	many	NA	TRBJ1-5	TGCGCCAGCAGCTTGGAAGGGACGGACAATCAGCCCCAGCATTTT	CASSLEGTDNQPQHF
TRBV5-5	NA	TRBD1	TRBJ1-2	TGTGCCAGCAGCCCCCGGACAGGGTGGGGCTACACCTTC	CASSPRTGWGYTF
TRBV29-1	NA	NA	TRBJ1-2	TGCAGCGTTGAAGGTAGAGGGGACGGCTACACCTTC	CSVEGRGDGYTF
TRBV12-5	NA	NA	TRBJ2-1	TGTGCTAGTGGTTTGGGCCCCGGTTTTGAGCAGTTCTTC	CASGLGPGFEQFF
TRBV12-3/TRBV12-4	few	NA	TRBJ1-4	TGTGCCAGCAGTTTATTCGGAGAAGGACTGTTTTTT	CASSLFGEGLFF
TRBV20-1	many	NA	TRBJ2-5	TGCAGTGCCATGAGAGGGTCAGAGGCCCAGTACTTC	CSAMRGSEAQYF
TRBV6-2/TRBV6-3	few	NA	TRBJ1-5	TGTGCCAGCAGTTACGACGGGCGGGGCAATCAGCCCCAGCATTTT	CASSYDGRGNQPQHF